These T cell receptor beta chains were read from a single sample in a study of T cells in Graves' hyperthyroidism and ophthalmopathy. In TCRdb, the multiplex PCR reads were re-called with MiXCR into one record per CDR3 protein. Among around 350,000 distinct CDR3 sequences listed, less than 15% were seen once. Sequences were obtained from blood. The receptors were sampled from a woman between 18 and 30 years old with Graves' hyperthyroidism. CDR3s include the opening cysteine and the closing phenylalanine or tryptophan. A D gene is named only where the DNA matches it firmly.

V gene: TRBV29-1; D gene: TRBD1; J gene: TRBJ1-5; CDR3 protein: CSDPLGQAVSNQPQHF
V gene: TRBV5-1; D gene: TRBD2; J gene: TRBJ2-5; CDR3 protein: CASSRTLLAGFQETQYF
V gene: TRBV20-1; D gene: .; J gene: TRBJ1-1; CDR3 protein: CSARMTYVPMAFF
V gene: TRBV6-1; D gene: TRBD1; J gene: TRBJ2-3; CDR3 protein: CASSSMGTGSDTQYF
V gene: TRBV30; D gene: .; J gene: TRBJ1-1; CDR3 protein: CAWSPQGIGEAFF
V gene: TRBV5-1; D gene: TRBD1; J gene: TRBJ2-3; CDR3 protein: CASTQATGETDTQYF
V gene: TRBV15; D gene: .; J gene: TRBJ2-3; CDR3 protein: CATSSGSVGTDTQYF
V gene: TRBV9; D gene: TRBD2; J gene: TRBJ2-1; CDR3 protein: CASSVTSGTYNEQFF
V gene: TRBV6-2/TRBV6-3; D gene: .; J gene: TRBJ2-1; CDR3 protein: CASSYSTVNNEQFF
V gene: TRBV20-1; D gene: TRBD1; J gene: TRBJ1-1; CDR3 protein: CSARTGGAGTEAFF
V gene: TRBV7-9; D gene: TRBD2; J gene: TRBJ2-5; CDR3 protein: CASSPRTSGETQYF
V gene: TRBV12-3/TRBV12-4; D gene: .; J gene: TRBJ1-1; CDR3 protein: CASSRFTVNTEAFF
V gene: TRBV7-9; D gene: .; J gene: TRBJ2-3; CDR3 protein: CASSRTAPLFSTDTQYF
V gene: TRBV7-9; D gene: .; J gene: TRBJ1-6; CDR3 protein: CASSSSTTVWSPLHF
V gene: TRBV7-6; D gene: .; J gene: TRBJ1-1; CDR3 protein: CASSLSQAAATEAFF
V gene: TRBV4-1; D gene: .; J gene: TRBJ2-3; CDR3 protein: CASSQDRTEDTQYF
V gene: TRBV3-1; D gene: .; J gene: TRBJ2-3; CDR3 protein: CASSPRVAPTDTQYF
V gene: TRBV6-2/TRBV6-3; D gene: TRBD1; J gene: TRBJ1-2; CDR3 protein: CASTPGDGQALISPRGYGYTF
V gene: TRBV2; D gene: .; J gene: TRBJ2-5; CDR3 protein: CASSEWETQYF
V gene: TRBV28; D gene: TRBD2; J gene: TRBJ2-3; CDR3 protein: CASSLSQTSGGTDTQYF
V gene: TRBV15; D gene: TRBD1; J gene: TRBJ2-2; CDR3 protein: CATSRGTGRDRELFF
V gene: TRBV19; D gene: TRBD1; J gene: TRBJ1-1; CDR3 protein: CASQIGGSLVTEAFF
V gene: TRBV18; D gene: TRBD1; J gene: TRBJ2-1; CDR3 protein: CASSPPQGVVSYNEQFF
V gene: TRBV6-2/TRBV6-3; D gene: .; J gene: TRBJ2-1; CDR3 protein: CASSTPNPGAGVGEQFF
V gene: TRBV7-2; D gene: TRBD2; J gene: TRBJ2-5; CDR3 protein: CASSLEVAGAPRETQYF
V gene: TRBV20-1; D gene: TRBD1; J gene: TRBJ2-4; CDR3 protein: CSARDRAIAKNIQYF
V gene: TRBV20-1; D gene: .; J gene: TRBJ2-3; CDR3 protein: CSAIIAGSSTDTQYF
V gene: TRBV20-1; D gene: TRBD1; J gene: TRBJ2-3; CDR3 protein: CSAIIRGRTDTQYF
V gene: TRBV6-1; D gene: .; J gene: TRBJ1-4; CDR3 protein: CASSSTRSGVGEKLFF
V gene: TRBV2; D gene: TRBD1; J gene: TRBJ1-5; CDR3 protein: CASKRDRGPQPQHF
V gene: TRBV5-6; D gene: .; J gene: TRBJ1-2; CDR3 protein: CASSLGGHAYGYTF
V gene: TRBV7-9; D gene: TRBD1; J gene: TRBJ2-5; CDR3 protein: CASAPGGQETQYF
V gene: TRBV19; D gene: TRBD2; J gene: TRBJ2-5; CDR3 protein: CASSRGTGRVWQETQYF
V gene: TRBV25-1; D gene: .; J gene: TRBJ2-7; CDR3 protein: CASSRGFEQYF
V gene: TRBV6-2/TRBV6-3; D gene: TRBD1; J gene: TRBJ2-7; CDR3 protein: CASSYSEVSGGMYF
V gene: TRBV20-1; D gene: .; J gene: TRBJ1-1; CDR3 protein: CSARDRPYTEAFF
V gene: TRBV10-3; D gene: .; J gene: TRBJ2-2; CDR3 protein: CAIRGSPGELFF
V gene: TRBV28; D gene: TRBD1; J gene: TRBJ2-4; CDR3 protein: CASSSGTGGNIQYF
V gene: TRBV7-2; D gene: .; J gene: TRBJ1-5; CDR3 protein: CASSQTEVRLPQHF